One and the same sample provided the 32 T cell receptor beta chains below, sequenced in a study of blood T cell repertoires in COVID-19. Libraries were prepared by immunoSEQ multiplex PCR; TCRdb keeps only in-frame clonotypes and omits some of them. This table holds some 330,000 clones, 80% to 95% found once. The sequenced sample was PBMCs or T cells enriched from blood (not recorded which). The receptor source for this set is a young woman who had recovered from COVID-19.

The CDR3 nucleotides read TGCGCCAGCAGCCTCACTAGCGGGAGGGATCCCGGTTCGGAGCAGTTCTTC. Protein sequence: CASSLTSGRDPGSEQFF. V and J are TRBV5-1 and TRBJ2-1, with 13 bases aligning to TRBD2. V lost 4 bases and J lost 10; bases outside the gene matches: 14. This CDR3 spans 17 amino acids. CDR1 SGHRS and CDR2 YFSETQ come from the germline V gene.

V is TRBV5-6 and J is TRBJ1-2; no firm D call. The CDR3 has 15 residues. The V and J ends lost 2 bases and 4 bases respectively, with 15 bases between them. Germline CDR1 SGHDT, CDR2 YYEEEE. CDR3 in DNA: TGTGCCAGCAGCTTTCGCTGGGCCCCAGGCTATGGCTACACCTTC. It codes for CASSFRWAPGYGYTF.

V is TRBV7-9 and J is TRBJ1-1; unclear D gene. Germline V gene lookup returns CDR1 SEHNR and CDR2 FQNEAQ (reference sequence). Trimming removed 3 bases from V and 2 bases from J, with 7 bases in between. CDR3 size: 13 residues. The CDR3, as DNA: TGTGCCAGCAGCTTCGGTCATAACACTGAAGCTTTCTTT. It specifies CASSFGHNTEAFF.

The CDR3 coding sequence is TGTGCCAGCAGCTTAGTTGGAGGATCGCAGCCCCAGCATTTT. Translating it yields CASSLVGGSQPQHF. The chain joins TRBV7-6 to TRBJ1-5; D is unclear. This CDR3 is built from 14 residues. Trimming pared 1 base from V and 7 bases from J, leaving 11 bases between. CDR1 and CDR2 (germline): SGHVS, FNYEAQ.

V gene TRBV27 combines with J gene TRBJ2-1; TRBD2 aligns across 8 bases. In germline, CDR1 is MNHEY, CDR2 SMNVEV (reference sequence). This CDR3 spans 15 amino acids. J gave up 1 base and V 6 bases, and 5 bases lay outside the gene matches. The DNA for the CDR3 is TGTGCCAGCAGCCTCATAGCGGGATCCTACAATGAGCAGTTCTTC. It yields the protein CASSLIAGSYNEQFF.

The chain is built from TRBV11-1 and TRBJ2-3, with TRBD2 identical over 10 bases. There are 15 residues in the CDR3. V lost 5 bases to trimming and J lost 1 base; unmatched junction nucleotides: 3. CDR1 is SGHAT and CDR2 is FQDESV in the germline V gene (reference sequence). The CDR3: CASSVGTSGTDTQYF. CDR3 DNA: TGTGCCAGCAGCGTCGGGACTAGCGGCACAGATACGCAGTATTTT.

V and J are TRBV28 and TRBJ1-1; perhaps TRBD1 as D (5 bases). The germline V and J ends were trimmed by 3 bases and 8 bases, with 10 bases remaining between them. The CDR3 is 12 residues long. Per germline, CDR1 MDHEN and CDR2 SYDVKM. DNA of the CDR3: TGTGCCAGCAGTTTGCGGACACAAGAAGCTTTCTTT. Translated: CASSLRTQEAFF.

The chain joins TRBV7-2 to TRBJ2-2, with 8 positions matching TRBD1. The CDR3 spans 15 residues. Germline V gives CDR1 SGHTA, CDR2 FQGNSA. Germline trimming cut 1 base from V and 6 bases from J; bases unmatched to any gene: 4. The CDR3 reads CASSLGHRGAGELFF. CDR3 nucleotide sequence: TGTGCCAGCAGCTTAGGTCACAGGGGGGCCGGGGAGCTGTTTTTT.

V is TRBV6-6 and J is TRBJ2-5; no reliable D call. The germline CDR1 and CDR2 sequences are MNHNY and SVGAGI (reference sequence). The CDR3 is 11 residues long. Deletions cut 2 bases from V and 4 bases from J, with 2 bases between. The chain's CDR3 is CASSYLETQYF. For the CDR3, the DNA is TGTGCCAGCAGTTACCTAGAGACCCAGTACTTC.

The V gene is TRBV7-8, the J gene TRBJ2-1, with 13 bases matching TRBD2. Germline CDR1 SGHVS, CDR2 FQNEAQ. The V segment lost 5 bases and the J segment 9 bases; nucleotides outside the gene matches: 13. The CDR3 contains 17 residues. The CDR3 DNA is TGTGCCAGCAGCCTTCCATCGGGACTAGCGGGGCGGGGTGAGCAGTTCTTC. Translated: CASSLPSGLAGRGEQFF.

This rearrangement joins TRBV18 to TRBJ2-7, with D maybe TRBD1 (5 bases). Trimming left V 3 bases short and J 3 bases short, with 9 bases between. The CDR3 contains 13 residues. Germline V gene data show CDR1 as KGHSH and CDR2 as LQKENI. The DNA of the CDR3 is TGTGCCAGCTCACCTGCACAGGACTACGAGCAGTACTTC. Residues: CASSPAQDYEQYF. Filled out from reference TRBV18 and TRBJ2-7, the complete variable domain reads NAGVMQNPRHLVRRRGQEARLRCSPMKGHSHVYWYRQLPEEGLKFMVYLQKENIIDESGMPKERFSAEFPKEGPSILRIQQVVRGDSAAYFCASSPAQDYEQYFGPGTRLTVT.

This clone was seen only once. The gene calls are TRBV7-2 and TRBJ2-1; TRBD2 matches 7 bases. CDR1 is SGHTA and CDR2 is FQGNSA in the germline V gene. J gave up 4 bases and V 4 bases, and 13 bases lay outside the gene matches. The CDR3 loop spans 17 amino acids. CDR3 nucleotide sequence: TGTGCCAGCAGCTCTTCATTGGGGACTACGTCATACAATGAGCAGTTCTTC. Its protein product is CASSSSLGTTSYNEQFF.

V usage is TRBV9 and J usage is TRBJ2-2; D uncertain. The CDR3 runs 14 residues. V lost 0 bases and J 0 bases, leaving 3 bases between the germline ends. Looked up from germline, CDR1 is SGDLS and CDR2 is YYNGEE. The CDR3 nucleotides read TGTGCCAGCAGCGTAGGGCCGAACACCGGGGAGCTGTTTTTT. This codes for CASSVGPNTGELFF.

The CDR3 DNA sequence: TGTGCCAGCCCTACTAGCAGTACCGGGGAGCTGTTTTTT. It yields the protein CASPTSSTGELFF. The chain combines TRBV12-3 or TRBV12-4 with TRBJ2-2; a possible D gene is TRBD2 (6 bases). V dropped 8 bases and J dropped 5 bases, with 12 bases sitting between them. This CDR3 is 13 amino acids long.

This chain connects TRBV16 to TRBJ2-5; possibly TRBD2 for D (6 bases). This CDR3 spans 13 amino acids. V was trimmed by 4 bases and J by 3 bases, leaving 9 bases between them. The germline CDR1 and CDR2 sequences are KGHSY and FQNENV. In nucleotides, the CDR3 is TGTGCCAGCAGCCCACCGGGGGAAGAGACCCAGTACTTC. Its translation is CASSPPGEETQYF.

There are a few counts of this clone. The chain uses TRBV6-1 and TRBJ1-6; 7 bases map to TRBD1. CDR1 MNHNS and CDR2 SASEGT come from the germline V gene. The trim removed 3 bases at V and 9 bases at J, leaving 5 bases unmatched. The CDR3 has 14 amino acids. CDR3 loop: CASSEAGGSSPLHF. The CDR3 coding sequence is TGTGCCAGCAGTGAGGCAGGGGGGAGTTCACCCCTCCACTTT.

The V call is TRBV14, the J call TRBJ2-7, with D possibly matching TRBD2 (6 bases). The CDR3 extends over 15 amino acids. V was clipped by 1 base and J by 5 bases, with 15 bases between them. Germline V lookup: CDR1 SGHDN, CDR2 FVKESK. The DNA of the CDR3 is TGTGCCAGCAGCCAAGCCGTGCTCCGGGGGAACGAGCAGTACTTC. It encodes CASSQAVLRGNEQYF. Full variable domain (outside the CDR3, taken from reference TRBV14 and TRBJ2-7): EAGVTQFPSHSVIEKGQTVTLRCDPISGHDNLYWYRRVMGKEIKFLLHFVKESKQDESGMPNNRFLAERTGGTYSTLKVQPAELEDSGVYFCASSQAVLRGNEQYFGPGTRLTVT.

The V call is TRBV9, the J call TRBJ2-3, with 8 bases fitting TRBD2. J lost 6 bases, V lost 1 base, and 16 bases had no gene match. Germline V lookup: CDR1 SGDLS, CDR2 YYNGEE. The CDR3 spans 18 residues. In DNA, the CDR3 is TGTGCCAGCAGCGTAATAGCCGGGAGCGGGAGTCGGTTGGATACGCAGTATTTT. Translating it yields CASSVIAGSGSRLDTQYF. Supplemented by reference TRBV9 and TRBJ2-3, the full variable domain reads DSGVTQTPKHLITATGQRVTLRCSPRSGDLSVYWYQQSLDQGLQFLIQYYNGEERAKGNILERFSAQQFPDLHSELNLSSLELGDSALYFCASSVIAGSGSRLDTQYFGPGTRLTVL.

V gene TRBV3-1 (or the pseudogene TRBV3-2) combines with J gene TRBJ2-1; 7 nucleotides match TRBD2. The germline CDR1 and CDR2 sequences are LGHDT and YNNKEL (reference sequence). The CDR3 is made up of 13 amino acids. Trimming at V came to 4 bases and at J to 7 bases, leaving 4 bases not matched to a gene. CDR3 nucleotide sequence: TGTGCCAGCAGCCTGACTAGCAGGAATGAGCAGTTCTTC. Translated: CASSLTSRNEQFF.

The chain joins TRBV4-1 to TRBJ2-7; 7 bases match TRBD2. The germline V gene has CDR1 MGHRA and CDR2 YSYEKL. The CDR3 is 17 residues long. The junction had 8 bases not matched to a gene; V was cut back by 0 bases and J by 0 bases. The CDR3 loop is CASSQESAGSFSYEQYF. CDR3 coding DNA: TGCGCCAGCAGCCAAGAGTCAGCGGGGAGCTTCTCCTACGAGCAGTACTTC.

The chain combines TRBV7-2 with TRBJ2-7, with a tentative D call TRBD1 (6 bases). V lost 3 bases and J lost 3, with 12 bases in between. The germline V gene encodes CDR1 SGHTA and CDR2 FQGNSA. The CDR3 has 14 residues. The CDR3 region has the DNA TGTGCCAGCAGCTTCAGCCGGGGACACTACGAGCAGTACTTC. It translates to CASSFSRGHYEQYF.

This CDR3 is CASSWLGGLGASGSVYEQFF. DNA for the CDR3: TGTGCCAGCAGTTGGCTGGGGGGGTTGGGGGCTAGCGGGAGTGTCTATGAGCAGTTCTTC. The chain couples TRBV28 to TRBJ2-1; 10 positions match TRBD2. Unmatched junction bases numbered 23, after V lost 4 bases and J lost 8 bases. The length of the CDR3 is 20 residues. The germline V gene has CDR1 MDHEN and CDR2 SYDVKM.

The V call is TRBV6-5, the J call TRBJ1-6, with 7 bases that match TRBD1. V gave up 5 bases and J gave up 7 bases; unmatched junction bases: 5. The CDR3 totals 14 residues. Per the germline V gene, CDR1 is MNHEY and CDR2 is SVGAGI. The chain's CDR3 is CASSPGTENSPLHF. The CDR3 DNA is TGTGCCAGCAGTCCCGGGACAGAGAATTCACCCCTCCACTTT.

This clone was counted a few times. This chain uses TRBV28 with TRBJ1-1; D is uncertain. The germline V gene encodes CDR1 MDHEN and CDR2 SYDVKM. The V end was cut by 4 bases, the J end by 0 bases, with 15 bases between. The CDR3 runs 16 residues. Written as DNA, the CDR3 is TGTGCCAGCAGTTCAACCCGTGGCCGCATGAACACTGAAGCTTTCTTT. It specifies CASSSTRGRMNTEAFF.

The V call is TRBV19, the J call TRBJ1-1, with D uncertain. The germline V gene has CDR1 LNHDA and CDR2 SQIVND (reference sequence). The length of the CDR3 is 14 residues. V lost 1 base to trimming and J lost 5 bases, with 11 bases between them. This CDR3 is CASSIVPGRTEAFF. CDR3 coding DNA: TGTGCCAGTAGTATAGTTCCGGGGAGGACTGAAGCTTTCTTT.

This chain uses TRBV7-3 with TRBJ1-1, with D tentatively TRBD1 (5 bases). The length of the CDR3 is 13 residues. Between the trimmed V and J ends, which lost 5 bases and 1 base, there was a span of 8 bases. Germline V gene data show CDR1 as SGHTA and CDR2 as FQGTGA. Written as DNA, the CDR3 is TGTGCCAGCAGCCCACAGGCGAACACTGAAGCTTTCTTT. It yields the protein CASSPQANTEAFF.

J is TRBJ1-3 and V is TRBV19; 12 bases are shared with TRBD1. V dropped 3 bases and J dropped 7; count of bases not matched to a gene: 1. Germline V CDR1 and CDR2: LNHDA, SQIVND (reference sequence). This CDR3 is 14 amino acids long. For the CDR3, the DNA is TGTGCCAGTAGTATGGGACAGGGGGCGAACACCATATATTTT. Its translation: CASSMGQGANTIYF.

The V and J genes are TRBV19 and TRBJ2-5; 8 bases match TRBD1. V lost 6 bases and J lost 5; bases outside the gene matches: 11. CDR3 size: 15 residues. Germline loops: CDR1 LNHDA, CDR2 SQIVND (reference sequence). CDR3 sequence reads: CASSRTGLREETQYF. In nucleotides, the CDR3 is TGTGCCAGTAGCAGGACAGGGCTCCGAGAGGAGACCCAGTACTTC.

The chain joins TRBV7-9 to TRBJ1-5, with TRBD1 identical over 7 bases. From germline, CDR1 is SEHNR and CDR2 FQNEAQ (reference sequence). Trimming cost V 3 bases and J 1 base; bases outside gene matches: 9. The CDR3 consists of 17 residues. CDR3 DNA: TGTGCCAGCAGCTTGAGTCTTAGACAGGGCAGCAATCAGCCCCAGCATTTT. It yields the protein CASSLSLRQGSNQPQHF. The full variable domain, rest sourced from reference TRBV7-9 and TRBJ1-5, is DTGVSQNPRHKITKRGQNVTFRCDPISEHNRLYWYRQTLGQGPEFLTYFQNEAQLEKSRLLSDRFSAERPKGSFSTLEIQRTEQGDSAMYLCASSLSLRQGSNQPQHFGDGTRLSIL.

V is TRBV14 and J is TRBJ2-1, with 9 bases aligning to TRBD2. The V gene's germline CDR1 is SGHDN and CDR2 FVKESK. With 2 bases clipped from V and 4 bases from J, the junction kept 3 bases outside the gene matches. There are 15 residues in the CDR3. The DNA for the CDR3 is TGTGCCAGCAGCCAATTGACTAGCGGATACAATGAGCAGTTCTTC. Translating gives CASSQLTSGYNEQFF.

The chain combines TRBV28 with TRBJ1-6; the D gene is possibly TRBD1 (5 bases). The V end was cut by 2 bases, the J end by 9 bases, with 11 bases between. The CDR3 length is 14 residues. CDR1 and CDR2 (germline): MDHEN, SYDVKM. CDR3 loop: CASSLGGGFSPLHF. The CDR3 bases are TGTGCCAGCAGTTTAGGGGGGGGGTTTTCACCCCTCCACTTT.

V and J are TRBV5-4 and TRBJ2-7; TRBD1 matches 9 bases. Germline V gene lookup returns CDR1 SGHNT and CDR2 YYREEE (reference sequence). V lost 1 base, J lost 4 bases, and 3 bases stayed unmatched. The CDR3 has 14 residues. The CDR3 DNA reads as TGTGCCAGCAGCTTGCCCGGGACAGGGTACGAGCAGTACTTC. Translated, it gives CASSLPGTGYEQYF. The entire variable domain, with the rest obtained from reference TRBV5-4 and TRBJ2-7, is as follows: ETGVTQSPTHLIKTRGQQVTLRCSSQSGHNTVSWYQQALGQGPQFIFQYYREEENGRGNFPPRFSGLQFPNYSSELNVNALELDDSALYLCASSLPGTGYEQYFGPGTRLTVT.